The sequence of this T cell receptor beta chain was determined in a study of T cells after posttransplantation cyclophosphamide. General study results and limits: TRB clonality was highly associated with recipient CMV seropositivity and reactivation. Donor-recipient repertoire similarity was low at 1-2 months, rising over year one.

Only in-frame clones appear in the TCRdb table, and some are missing; sequencing was by immunoSEQ multiplex PCR. This sample has more than 20,000 clones, with roughly 90% found just once. Controls had myeloablative marrow grafts with methotrexate and calcineurin inhibitor, sampled at 1 year. About this clone: Its antigen is as yet unknown.

The CDR3 is 15 residues long. Germline CDR1 and CDR2: SQVTM and ANQGSEA. The V and J ends lost 6 bases and 3 bases, in that order; junction bases with no gene match: 11. The source is a female patient aged 50-59 years who received an allogeneic stem cell transplant from an unrelated donor, was CMV-positive, and had chronic GVHD only. Part of the T cell pool may stem from the graft donor. This material consisted of PBMCs, taken after an allogeneic stem cell transplant with a calcineurin inhibitor and methotrexate. V and J are TRBV29-1 and TRBJ2-7; the match to TRBD2 covers 10 bases. The CDR3 loop is CSVPGGSSGSYEQYF. DNA of the CDR3: TGCAGCGTCCCAGGAGGGTCTAGCGGGAGCTACGAGCAGTACTTC.